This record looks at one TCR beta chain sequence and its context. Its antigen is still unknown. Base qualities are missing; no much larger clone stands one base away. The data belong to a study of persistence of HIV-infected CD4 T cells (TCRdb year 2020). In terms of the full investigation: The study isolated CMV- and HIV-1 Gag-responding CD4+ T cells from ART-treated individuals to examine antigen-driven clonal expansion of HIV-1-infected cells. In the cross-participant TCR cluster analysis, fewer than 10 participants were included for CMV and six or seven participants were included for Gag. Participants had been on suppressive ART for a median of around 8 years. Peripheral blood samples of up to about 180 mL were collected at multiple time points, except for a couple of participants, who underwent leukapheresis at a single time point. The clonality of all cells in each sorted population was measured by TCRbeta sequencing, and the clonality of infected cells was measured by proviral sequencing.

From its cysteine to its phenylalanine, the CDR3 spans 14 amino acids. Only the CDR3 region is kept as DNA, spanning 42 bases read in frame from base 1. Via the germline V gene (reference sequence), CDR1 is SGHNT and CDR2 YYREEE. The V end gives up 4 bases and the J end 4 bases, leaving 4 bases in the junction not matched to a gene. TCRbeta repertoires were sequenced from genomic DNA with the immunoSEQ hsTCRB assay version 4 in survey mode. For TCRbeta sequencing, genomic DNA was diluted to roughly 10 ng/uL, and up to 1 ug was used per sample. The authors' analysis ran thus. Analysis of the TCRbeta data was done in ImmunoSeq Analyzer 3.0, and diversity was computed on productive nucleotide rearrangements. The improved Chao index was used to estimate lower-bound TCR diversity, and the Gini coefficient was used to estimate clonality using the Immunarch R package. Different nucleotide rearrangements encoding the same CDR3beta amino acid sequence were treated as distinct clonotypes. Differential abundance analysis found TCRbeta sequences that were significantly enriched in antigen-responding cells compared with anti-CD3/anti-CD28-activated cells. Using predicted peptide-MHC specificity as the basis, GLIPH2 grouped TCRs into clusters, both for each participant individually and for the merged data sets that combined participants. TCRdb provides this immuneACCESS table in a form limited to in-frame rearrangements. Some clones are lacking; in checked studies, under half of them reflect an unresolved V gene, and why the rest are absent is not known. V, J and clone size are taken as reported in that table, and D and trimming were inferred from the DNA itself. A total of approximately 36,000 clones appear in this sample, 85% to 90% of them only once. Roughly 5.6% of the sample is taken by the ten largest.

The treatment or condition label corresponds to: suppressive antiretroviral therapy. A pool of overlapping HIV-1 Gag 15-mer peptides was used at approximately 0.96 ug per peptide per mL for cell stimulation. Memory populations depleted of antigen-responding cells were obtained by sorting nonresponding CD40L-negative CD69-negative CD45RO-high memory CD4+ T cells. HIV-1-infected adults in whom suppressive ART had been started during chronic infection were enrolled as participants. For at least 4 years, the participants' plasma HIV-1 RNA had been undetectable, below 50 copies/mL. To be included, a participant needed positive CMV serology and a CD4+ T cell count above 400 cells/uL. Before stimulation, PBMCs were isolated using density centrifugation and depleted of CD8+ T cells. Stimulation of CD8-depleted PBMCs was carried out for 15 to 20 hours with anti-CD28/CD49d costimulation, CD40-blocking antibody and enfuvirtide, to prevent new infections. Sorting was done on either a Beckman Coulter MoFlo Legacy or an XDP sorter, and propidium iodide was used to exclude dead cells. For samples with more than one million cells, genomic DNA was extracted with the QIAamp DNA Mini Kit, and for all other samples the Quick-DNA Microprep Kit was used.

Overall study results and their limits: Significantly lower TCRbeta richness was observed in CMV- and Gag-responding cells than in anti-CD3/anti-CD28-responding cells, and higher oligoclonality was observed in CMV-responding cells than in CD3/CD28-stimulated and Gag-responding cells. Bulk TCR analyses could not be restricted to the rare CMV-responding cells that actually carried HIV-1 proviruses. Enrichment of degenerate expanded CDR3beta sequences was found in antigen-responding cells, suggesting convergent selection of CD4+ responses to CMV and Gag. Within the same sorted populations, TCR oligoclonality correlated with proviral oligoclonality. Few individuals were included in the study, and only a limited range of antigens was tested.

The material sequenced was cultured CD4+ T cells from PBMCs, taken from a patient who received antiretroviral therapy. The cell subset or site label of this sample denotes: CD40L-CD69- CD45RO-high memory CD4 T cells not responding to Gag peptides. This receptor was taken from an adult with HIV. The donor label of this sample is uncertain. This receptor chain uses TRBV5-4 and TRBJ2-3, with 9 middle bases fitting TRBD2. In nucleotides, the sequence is TGTGCCAGCAGCGCAGGGACTAGCTCAGATACGCAGTATTTT. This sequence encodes CASSAGTSSDTQYF.